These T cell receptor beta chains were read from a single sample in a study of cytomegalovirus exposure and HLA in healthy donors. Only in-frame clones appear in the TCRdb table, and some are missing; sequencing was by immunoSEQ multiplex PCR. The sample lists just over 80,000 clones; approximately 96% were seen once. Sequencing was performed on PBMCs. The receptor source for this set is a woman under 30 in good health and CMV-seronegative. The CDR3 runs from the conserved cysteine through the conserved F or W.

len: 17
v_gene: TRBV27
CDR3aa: CASSQDSYNPYYNEQFF

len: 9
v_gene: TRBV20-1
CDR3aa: CSASPPLLF

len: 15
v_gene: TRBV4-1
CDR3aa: CASSPNRGQNYEQYF

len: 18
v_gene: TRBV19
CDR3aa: CASGKRVAGGPHTGELFF

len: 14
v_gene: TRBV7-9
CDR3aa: CASSSPATHNEQFF

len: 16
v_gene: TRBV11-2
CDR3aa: CASSSILTTLFYEQYF

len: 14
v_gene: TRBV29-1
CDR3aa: CSVESGSSNYGYTF

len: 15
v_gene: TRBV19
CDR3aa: CASRILAGGRGELFF

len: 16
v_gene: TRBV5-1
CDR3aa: CASSPRQGATNYGYTF

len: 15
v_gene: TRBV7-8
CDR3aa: CASRSGTGRNQPQHF

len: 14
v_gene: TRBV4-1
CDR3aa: CASSQTGLNTEAFF

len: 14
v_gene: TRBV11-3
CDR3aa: CASSLASGPYEQYF

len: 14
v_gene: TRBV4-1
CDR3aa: CASSQGGALEKLFF

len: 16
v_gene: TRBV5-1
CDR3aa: CASSPGVGLVVYEQYF

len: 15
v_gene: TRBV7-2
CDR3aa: CASSLLAGSTDTQYF

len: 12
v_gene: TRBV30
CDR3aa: CAWSVTSGSLHF

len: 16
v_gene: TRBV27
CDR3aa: CASSLLIGTGSYEQYF

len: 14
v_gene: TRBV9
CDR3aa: CASSITGTSYEQYF

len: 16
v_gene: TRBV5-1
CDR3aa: CASSPRTGGLTGELFF

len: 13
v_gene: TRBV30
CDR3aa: CASSRDRNYEQYF

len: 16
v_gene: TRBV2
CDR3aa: CASSLGWGGGGTEAFF

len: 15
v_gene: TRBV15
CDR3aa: CATSRDAGSGNTIYF

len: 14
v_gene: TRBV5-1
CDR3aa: CASSLVPYNYGYTF

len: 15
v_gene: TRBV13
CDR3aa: CASSAGTSGFYEQYF

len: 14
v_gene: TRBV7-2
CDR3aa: CASSLVGVQETQYF

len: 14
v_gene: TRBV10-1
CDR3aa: CASSEAGFLGEQYF

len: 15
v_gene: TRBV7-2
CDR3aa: CASTRLRASYNEQFF

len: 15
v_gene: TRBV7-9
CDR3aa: CAAGGGNSGANVLTF

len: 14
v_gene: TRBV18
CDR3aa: CASTGLSSSGELFF

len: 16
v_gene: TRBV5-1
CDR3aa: CASSTFRGSSYNEQFF

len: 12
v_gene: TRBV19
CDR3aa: CASSPQGAEAFF

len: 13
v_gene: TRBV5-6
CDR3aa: CASKMMDSYEQYF

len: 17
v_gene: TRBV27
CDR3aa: CASSLDQTRIFTDTQYF

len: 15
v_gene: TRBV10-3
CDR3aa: CAISESRGLPDTQYF

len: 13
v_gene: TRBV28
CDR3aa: CASTSTGGNTIYF